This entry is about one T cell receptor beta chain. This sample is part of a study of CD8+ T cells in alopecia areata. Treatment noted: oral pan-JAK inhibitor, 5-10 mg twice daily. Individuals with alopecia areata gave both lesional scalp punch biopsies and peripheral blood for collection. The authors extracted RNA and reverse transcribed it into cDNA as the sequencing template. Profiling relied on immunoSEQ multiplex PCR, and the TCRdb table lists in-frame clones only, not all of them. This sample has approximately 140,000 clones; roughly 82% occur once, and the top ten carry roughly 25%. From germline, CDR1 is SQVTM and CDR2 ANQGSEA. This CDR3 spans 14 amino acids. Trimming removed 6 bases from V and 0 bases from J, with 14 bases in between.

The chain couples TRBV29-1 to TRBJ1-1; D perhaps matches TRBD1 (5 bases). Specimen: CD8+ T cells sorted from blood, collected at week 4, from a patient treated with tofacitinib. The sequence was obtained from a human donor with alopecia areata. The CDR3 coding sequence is TGCAGCGTGACTGCTTCAGGGATGAACACTGAAGCTTTCTTT. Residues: CSVTASGMNTEAFF.